This entry lists 27 T cell receptor beta chains sequenced from one sample in a study of T cell responses to AZD1222 COVID-19 vaccine. Clones were read by immunoSEQ multiplex PCR, and TCRdb kept only the in-frame ones, dropping some. The sample consists of 150,000 or so clones, roughly 92% of them appearing once. The starting material was peripheral blood, obtained on day 0 of AZD1222 vaccination. These receptors were collected from an adult in good health.

Remarks on this clone: The identical CDR3 is also encoded by other nucleotide sequences in the sample. The genes are TRBV19 and TRBJ2-1, with D uncertain. The germline V gene has CDR1 LNHDA and CDR2 SQIVND (reference sequence). The CDR3 contains 15 residues. Trimming took off 1 base at V and 0 bases at J, with 7 bases between the two ends. The CDR3 reads CASSIGQSSYNEQFF. The CDR3 DNA reads as TGTGCCAGTAGTATAGGCCAGTCCTCCTACAATGAGCAGTTCTTC. The whole variable domain, filled in from reference TRBV19 and TRBJ2-1, reads DGGITQSPKYLFRKEGQNVTLSCEQNLNHDAMYWYRQDPGQGLRLIYYSQIVNDFQKGDIAEGYSVSREKKESFPLTVTSAQKNPTAFYLCASSIGQSSYNEQFFGPGTRLTVL.

The chain couples TRBV18 to TRBJ1-1, with a possible D match to TRBD1 (5 bases). Germline CDR1 is KGHSH and CDR2 is LQKENI. The CDR3 has 13 amino acids. The V gene lost 6 bases and the J gene lost 1 base, with 9 bases spanning the gap. In nucleotides, the CDR3 is TGTGCCAGCTCGCAACAGGAGAACACTGAAGCTTTCTTT. Its protein is CASSQQENTEAFF.

This chain links TRBV6-1 with TRBJ1-2; D is undetermined. The length of the CDR3 is 13 residues. The germline V gene has CDR1 MNHNS and CDR2 SASEGT. V shed 2 bases and J shed 8 bases, with 12 bases lying between them. The CDR3 here is CASSEQIGRGYTF. DNA for the CDR3: TGTGCCAGCAGTGAACAGATTGGTCGGGGCTACACCTTC.

The CDR3 is CASSLWEGGGKAFF. The CDR3 DNA reads as TGTGCCAGCAGTTTATGGGAGGGAGGGGGAAAAGCTTTCTTT. The V call is TRBV28, the J call TRBJ1-1, with D perhaps matching TRBD1 (6 bases). The germline V gene has CDR1 MDHEN and CDR2 SYDVKM. The CDR3 covers 14 residues. The germline V and J ends were trimmed by 0 bases and 9 bases, with 14 bases remaining between them. The variable domain in full, with the rest retrieved from reference TRBV28 and TRBJ1-1, is DVKVTQSSRYLVKRTGEKVFLECVQDMDHENMFWYRQDPGLGLRLIYFSYDVKMKEKGDIPEGYSVSREKKERFSLILESASTNQTSMYLCASSLWEGGGKAFFGQGTRLTVV.

The chain joins TRBV10-1 to TRBJ1-2, with D perhaps matching TRBD1 (5 bases). The CDR3 has 13 residues. The germline V and J ends were trimmed by 2 bases and 3 bases, with 7 bases remaining between them. Germline V gives CDR1 WNHNN, CDR2 SYGVQD (reference sequence). CDR3 residues: CASSETGHYGYTF. The CDR3 DNA reads TGCGCCAGCAGTGAGACGGGACACTATGGCTACACCTTC.

J is TRBJ2-7 and V is TRBV7-2; weak D call: TRBD1 (5 bases). CDR1 is SGHTA, CDR2 FQGNSA, per germline. The CDR3 runs 12 residues. With 3 bases removed from V and 6 bases from J, the gap between germline ends came to 9 bases. The CDR3 DNA is TGTGCCAGCAGCTTGCAGGGATCCGAGCAGTACTTC. This codes for CASSLQGSEQYF.

This clone was seen only once. This CDR3 reads CASSSRPDRGTGGHTF. The CDR3 region has the DNA TGTGCCAGCAGCTCACGCCCGGACAGGGGTACGGGGGGCCACACCTTC. This chain connects TRBV7-2 to TRBJ1-2, with TRBD1 matching over 9 bases. V lost 4 bases and J lost 12; bases outside the gene matches: 18. CDR3 length: 16 amino acids. From germline, CDR1 is SGHTA and CDR2 FQGNSA.

V and J are TRBV7-6 and TRBJ2-1, with D unresolved. With 1 base removed from V and 6 bases from J, the gap between germline ends came to 10 bases. CDR3 length equals 14 residues. Germline V gene data show CDR1 as SGHVS and CDR2 as FNYEAQ. As DNA, the CDR3 is TGTGCCAGCAGCTTAGTGCTTGCGAGCAATGAGCAGTTCTTC. This translates into CASSLVLASNEQFF.

This chain uses TRBV7-9 with TRBJ2-7; 10 bases agree with TRBD2. There are 16 residues in the CDR3. The junction had 11 bases not matched to a gene; V was cut back by 5 bases and J by 4 bases. Germline CDR1 reads SEHNR; CDR2 reads FQNEAQ (reference sequence). The CDR3 DNA reads as TGTGCCAGCAGCCCAGAAACCGGGACTAGCGCTTACGAGCAGTACTTC. This translates into CASSPETGTSAYEQYF.

J is TRBJ1-1 and V is TRBV11-3; TRBD1 matches at 8 bases. CDR1 is SGHNT, CDR2 YENEEA, per germline. This CDR3 has 15 amino acids. The J segment lost 3 bases and the V segment lost 0 bases, leaving 3 bases of the junction unmatched. The CDR3 is CASSLDGTGDTEAFF. CDR3 DNA sequence: TGTGCCAGCAGCTTAGACGGGACAGGCGACACTGAAGCTTTCTTT.

The chain uses TRBV28 and TRBJ1-1; unclear D gene. The CDR3 is made up of 11 amino acids. Trimming removed 2 bases from V and 11 bases from J, with 9 bases in between. Germline loops: CDR1 MDHEN, CDR2 SYDVKM. This chain's CDR3 is CASSLEIEAFF. The CDR3 DNA reads TGTGCCAGCAGTTTAGAAATCGAGGCTTTCTTT.

The V and J genes are TRBV2 and TRBJ1-6; TRBD1 aligns across 11 bases. Germline V gene data show CDR1 as SNHLY and CDR2 as FYNNEI. The CDR3 is made up of 15 amino acids. V gave up 4 bases and J gave up 9 bases; unmatched junction bases: 5. The CDR3 coding sequence is TGTGCCAGCAGTGGTTGGACAGGGGGCCGTTCACCCCTCCACTTT. Amino acid sequence: CASSGWTGGRSPLHF. Full variable domain (remainder filled in from reference TRBV2 and TRBJ1-6): EPEVTQTPSHQVTQMGQEVILRCVPISNHLYFYWYRQILGQKVEFLVSFYNNEISEKSEIFDDQFSVERPDGSNFTLKIRSTKLEDSAMYFCASSGWTGGRSPLHFGNGTRLTVT.

The chain couples TRBV28 to TRBJ1-2, with 8 positions matching TRBD1. Germline CDR1 reads MDHEN; CDR2 reads SYDVKM. Trimming at V came to 4 bases and at J to 5 bases, leaving 12 bases not matched to a gene. This CDR3 comprises 16 residues. The CDR3 loop is CASSSLQGARGYGYTF. In DNA, the CDR3 is TGTGCCAGCAGTTCCCTTCAGGGGGCCCGGGGATATGGCTACACCTTC.

This clone was recorded only once. The chain has TRBV18 and TRBJ1-2, with TRBD1 as a possible D gene (6 bases). The CDR3 is 15 amino acids. Germline values: CDR1 KGHSH, CDR2 LQKENI. Trimming shortened V by 3 bases and J by 7 bases, and 18 bases separated the two germline ends. CDR3 nucleotides: TGTGCCAGCTCACCCCGGGCCCTAATAGGGGGTGGCTACACCTTC. Encoded protein: CASSPRALIGGGYTF.

This rearrangement joins TRBV11-2 to TRBJ1-1, with D unclear. Germline assignment: CDR1 SGHAT and CDR2 FQNNGV. This CDR3 is built from 14 residues. Trimming took off 3 bases at V and 8 bases at J, with 16 bases between the two ends. DNA of the CDR3: TGTGCCAGCAGCTTCTCGGGAGGAAACCTAGAAGCTTTCTTT. The encoded protein is CASSFSGGNLEAFF.

This clone was seen more than once but under ten times. The chain recombines TRBV11-2 with TRBJ1-1; D unresolved. The V end was cut by 4 bases, the J end by 4 bases, with 10 bases between. The germline CDR1 and CDR2 sequences are SGHAT and FQNNGV. This CDR3 has 13 amino acids. The CDR3 region is CASSSALGTEAFF. In DNA, the CDR3 is TGTGCCAGCAGCTCAGCACTCGGCACTGAAGCTTTCTTT.

V and J are TRBV3-1 (or the pseudogene TRBV3-2) and TRBJ2-5; 7 bases align to TRBD2. V lost 5 bases and J lost 5; bases outside the gene matches: 11. The CDR3 loop spans 15 amino acids. The germline gives CDR1 LGHDT, CDR2 YNNKEL (reference sequence). The CDR3 DNA is TGTGCCAGCAGCAAAAGAGTGGTCGGGGGGGAGACCCAGTACTTC. Protein sequence: CASSKRVVGGETQYF.

This clone was counted once. V is TRBV28 and J is TRBJ1-4; perhaps TRBD1 as D (5 bases). Germline V CDR1 and CDR2: MDHEN, SYDVKM. The CDR3 is 15 amino acids. Deletions cut 6 bases from V and 4 bases from J, with 15 bases between. The CDR3 DNA reads TGTGCCAGCAGACCTCATACAGGATTTAATGAAAAACTGTTTTTT. Protein sequence: CASRPHTGFNEKLFF.

The J gene is TRBJ1-2, the V gene TRBV6-5; TRBD1 matches 9 bases. Looked up from germline, CDR1 is MNHEY and CDR2 is SVGAGI. CDR3 size: 14 residues. V lost 4 bases and J lost 6; bases outside the gene matches: 6. CDR3 coding DNA: TGTGCCAGCAGTTTCGGGGACAGGGCGGATGGCTACACCTTC. It codes for CASSFGDRADGYTF.

The V call is TRBV5-4, the J call TRBJ2-7; 9 positions match TRBD1. V was pared by 4 bases and J by 3 bases, with 8 bases of the junction left unmatched. CDR1 and CDR2 (germline): SGHNT, YYREEE (reference sequence). The CDR3 sequence is 15 residues long. The CDR3 DNA follows: TGTGCCAGCAGCGCTGCAAACAGGGGGCTCTACGAGCAGTACTTC. This encodes CASSAANRGLYEQYF.

The gene calls are TRBV7-8 and TRBJ1-1; D unclear. This CDR3 comprises 14 residues. Trimming took off 0 bases at V and 5 bases at J, with 10 bases between the two ends. Germline V gives CDR1 SGHVS, CDR2 FQNEAQ. The CDR3 sequence: CASSLAPEGTEAFF. The CDR3 bases are TGTGCCAGCAGCTTAGCCCCCGAGGGTACTGAAGCTTTCTTT.

The rearrangement joins TRBV6-5 to TRBJ2-7, with D unresolved. Germline V gene data show CDR1 as MNHEY and CDR2 as SVGAGI. V dropped 6 bases and J dropped 6 bases, with 12 bases sitting between them. The CDR3 has 12 residues. Here the CDR3 reads CASRPHPSEQYF. The CDR3 bases are TGTGCCAGCAGGCCACACCCGAGCGAGCAGTACTTC.

J is TRBJ2-3 and V is TRBV6-2 or TRBV6-3, with a tentative D call TRBD1 (6 bases). V gave up 5 bases and J gave up 2 bases, with 14 bases separating them. The CDR3 sequence is 15 residues long. Germline CDR1 reads MNHEY; CDR2 reads SVGEGT. CDR3 loop: CASSTARDNTDTQYF. DNA of the CDR3: TGTGCCAGCAGTACCGCCCGGGACAACACAGATACGCAGTATTTT.

This clone has only a few counts. The sample contains more than one DNA sequence encoding this CDR3. The chain joins TRBV24-1 to TRBJ1-3; D is uncertain. V gave up 3 bases and J gave up 0 bases, with 5 bases separating them. The length of the CDR3 is 14 residues. Germline V gene sequence: CDR1 KGHDR, CDR2 SFDVKD. The CDR3 DNA reads as TGTGCCACCAGTGATCCAAGCTCTGGAAACACCATATATTTT. As protein: CATSDPSSGNTIYF.

V and J are TRBV5-8 and TRBJ2-5; 9 bases map to TRBD1. The CDR3 runs to 17 residues. The junction had 14 bases not matched to a gene; V was cut back by 3 bases and J by 5 bases. CDR1 and CDR2 (germline): SGHTS, YDEGEE. As DNA, the CDR3 is TGTGCCAGCAGCTCCGCGGGGACAGGGCCGGGGGTTGAGACCCAGTACTTC. Translating it yields CASSSAGTGPGVETQYF.

This clone was detected only a few times. One end of the junction is discordant with germline, which a read error may explain. The chain carries TRBV7-7 and TRBJ2-5; 8 nucleotides agree with TRBD1. The CDR3 runs 15 residues. Germline V gene sequence: CDR1 SSHAT, CDR2 FNYEAQ (reference sequence). The CDR3 DNA sequence: TGTGCTAGCAGCTCCTCCGGGACAGGCGGGGAGACCCAGTACTTC. The encoded protein is CASSSSGTGGETQYF.

V is TRBV7-8 and J is TRBJ2-2; D may correspond to TRBD1 or TRBD2 (5 bases each). Germline CDR1 and CDR2: SGHVS and FQNEAQ. The CDR3 length is 17 residues. Deletions cut 3 bases from V and 7 bases from J, with 21 bases between. The CDR3 region is CASSFRGPQRHGGELFF. The CDR3 DNA is TGTGCCAGCAGCTTTCGGGGCCCTCAACGTCACGGCGGGGAGCTGTTTTTT. Full variable domain (outside the CDR3, taken from reference TRBV7-8 and TRBJ2-2): GAGVSQSPRYKVAKRGQDVALRCDPISGHVSLFWYQQALGQGPEFLTYFQNEAQLDKSGLPSDRFFAERPEGSVSTLKIQRTQQEDSAVYLCASSFRGPQRHGGELFFGEGSRLTVL.